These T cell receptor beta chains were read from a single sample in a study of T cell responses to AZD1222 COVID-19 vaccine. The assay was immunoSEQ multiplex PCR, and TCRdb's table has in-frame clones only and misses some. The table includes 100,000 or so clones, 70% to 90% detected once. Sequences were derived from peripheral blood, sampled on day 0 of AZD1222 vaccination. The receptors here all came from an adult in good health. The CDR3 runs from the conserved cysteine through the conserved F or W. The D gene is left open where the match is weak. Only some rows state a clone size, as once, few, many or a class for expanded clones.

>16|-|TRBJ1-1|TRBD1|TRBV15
TGTGCCACCAGCAGAGCAGGGGGCGACCTCGCGGATGAAGCTTTCTTT
CATSRAGGDLADEAFF
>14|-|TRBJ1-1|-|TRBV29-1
TGCAGCGTTGAAGGCCGACTAATGAACACTGAAGCTTTCTTT
CSVEGRLMNTEAFF
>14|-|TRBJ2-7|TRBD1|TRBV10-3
TGTGCCATCAGTAGGGACAGGGCCCCCTACGAGCAGTACTTC
CAISRDRAPYEQYF
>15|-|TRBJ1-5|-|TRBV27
TGTGCCAGCAGTTTATCGGCAGGGCGACGGCAGCCCCAGCATTTT
CASSLSAGRRQPQHF
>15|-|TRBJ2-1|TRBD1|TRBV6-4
TGTGCCAGCAGTGACCCCACGAGAGGGGGCAACGAGCAGTTCTTC
CASSDPTRGGNEQFF
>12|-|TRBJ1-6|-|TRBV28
TGTGCCAGCAGTCGGGGTTTGGAGCCCCTCCACTTT
CASSRGLEPLHF
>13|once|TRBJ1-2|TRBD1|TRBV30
TGTGCCTGGAAAGGACAGGGGCACTCTGGCTACACCTTC
CAWKGQGHSGYTF
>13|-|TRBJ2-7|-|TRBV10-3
TGTGCCATCTCTAAGTCCTTGAGCTACGAGCAGTACTTC
CAISKSLSYEQYF
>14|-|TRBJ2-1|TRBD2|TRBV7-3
TGTGCCAGCTCCTGGACTAGCGATAACAATGAGCAGTTCTTC
CASSWTSDNNEQFF
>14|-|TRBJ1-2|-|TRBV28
TGTGCCAGCAGGTTTCTAGGGGCTGACTATGGCTACACCTTC
CASRFLGADYGYTF
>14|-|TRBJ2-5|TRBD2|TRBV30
TGTGCCTGGAGGCGACTAGCGGATTCAGGGACCCAGTACTTC
CAWRRLADSGTQYF
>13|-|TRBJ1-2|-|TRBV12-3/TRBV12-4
TGTGCCAGCAGGTCTAGTATGGATAGGGGCTACACCTTC
CASRSSMDRGYTF
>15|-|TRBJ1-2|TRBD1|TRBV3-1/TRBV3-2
TGTGCCAGCAGCCAGAGGACAGGGGTAGAAGATGGCTACACCTTC
CASSQRTGVEDGYTF
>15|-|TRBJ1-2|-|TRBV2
TGTGCCAGCAGCCCTTCCATGGACAGTATCTATGGCTACACCTTC
CASSPSMDSIYGYTF
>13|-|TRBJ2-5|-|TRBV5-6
TGTGCCAGCAGCTTTCAGGGAGAAGAGACCCAGTACTTC
CASSFQGEETQYF
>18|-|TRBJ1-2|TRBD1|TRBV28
TGTGCCAGCAGTTCTATTTTCGGGACAGGGATACCTTCTTATGGCTACACCTTC
CASSSIFGTGIPSYGYTF
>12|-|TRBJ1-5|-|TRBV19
TGTGCCAGTAGGACATACAATCAGCCCCAGCATTTT
CASRTYNQPQHF
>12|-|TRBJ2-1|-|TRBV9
TGTGCCAGCAGCGGAGCCGGGATTGAGCAGTTCTTC
CASSGAGIEQFF
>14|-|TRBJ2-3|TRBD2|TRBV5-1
TGCGCCAGCTCCCCGGGACTAGCCACAGATACGCAGTATTTT
CASSPGLATDTQYF
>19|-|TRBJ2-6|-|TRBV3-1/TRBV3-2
TGTGCCAGCACCCCCGCGAGGGCAGGGGCCCTCTCTGGGGCCAACGTCCTGACTTTC
CASTPARAGALSGANVLTF
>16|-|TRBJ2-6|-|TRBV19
TGTGCCAGTAGTATAGACGCGGGCTCTGGGGCCAACGTCCTGACTTTC
CASSIDAGSGANVLTF
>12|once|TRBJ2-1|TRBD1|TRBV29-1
TGCAGCGTTTCCGGGACAGACAATGAGCAGTTCTTC
CSVSGTDNEQFF
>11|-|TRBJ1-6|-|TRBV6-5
TGTGCCAGCAGGATCGGGGAGCCCCTCCACTTT
CASRIGEPLHF
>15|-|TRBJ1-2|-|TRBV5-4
TGTGCCAGCAGCTTATCTGTGGTTGGGGCCTATGGCTACACCTTC
CASSLSVVGAYGYTF
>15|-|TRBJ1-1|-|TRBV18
TGTGCCAGCTCACCACCGGGGGGGGTGAACACTGAAGCTTTCTTT
CASSPPGGVNTEAFF
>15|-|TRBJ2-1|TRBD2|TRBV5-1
TGCGCCAGCAGCCCCCCGGGACTAGCGGTGAATGAGCAGTTCTTC
CASSPPGLAVNEQFF
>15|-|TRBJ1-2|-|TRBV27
TGTGCCAGCAGTTTAAAGGGGTCCCTAAGCTATGGCTACACCTTC
CASSLKGSLSYGYTF
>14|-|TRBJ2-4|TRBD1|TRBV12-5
TGTGCTAGTGGTTTGGGGGACAGGGAAAACATTCAGTACTTC
CASGLGDRENIQYF
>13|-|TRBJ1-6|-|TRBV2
TGTGCCACCTCAGGATCTTATAATTCACCCCTCCACTTT
CATSGSYNSPLHF
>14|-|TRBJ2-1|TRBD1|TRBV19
TGTGCCAGTAGCAAGGGACAGGGAAACAATGAGCAGTTCTTC
CASSKGQGNNEQFF
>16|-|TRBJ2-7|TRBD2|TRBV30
TGTGCCTGGACTTTTAGCCCGGGACTAGCGGGAGACGAGCAGTACTTC
CAWTFSPGLAGDEQYF
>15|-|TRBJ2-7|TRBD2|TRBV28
TGTGCCAGCAGTCCCCTGGTAGCGGGAGTTGGGGAGCAGTACTTC
CASSPLVAGVGEQYF
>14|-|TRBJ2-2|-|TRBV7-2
TGTGCCAGCAGCTTATCAGTGAGCACCGGGGAGCTGTTTTTT
CASSLSVSTGELFF
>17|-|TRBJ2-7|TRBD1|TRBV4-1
TGCGCCAGCAGCCAAGTCGGAAGGGGGCGGAACTCCTACGAGCAGTACTTC
CASSQVGRGRNSYEQYF
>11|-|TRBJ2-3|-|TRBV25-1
TGTGCCAGCAGGACGCGGGATACGCAGTATTTT
CASRTRDTQYF
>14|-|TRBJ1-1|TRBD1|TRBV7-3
TGTGCCAGCAGCTTGACAGGGATGAACACTGAAGCTTTCTTT
CASSLTGMNTEAFF
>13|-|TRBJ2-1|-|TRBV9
TGTGCCAGCAGCGTAGGGGACCCCAATGAGCAGTTCTTC
CASSVGDPNEQFF
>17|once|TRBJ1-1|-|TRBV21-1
TGTGCCAGCAGCAAAGTTTCTCCAGGACATAAGAACACTGAAGCTTTCTTT
CASSKVSPGHKNTEAFF
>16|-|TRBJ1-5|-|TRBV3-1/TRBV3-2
TGTGCCAGCAGCCAAGGGGGACACGGCTTACGACAGCCCCAGCATTTT
CASSQGGHGLRQPQHF
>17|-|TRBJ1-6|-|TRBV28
TGTGCCAGCAGGCGGGATAGCCGAGGGTCCTATAATTCACCCCTCCACTTT
CASRRDSRGSYNSPLHF
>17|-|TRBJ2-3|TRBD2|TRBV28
TGTGCCAGCAGTTTAGCAACTAGCGGGGATACCACAGATACGCAGTATTTT
CASSLATSGDTTDTQYF
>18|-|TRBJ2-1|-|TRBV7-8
TGTGCCAGCAGCTCGACAGGGGTAGGGACTAGCAACATCAATGAGCAGTTCTTC
CASSSTGVGTSNINEQFF
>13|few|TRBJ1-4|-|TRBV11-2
TGTGCCAGCAGCTTTGGAACTAATGAAAAACTGTTTTTT
CASSFGTNEKLFF
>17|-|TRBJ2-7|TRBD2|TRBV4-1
TGCGCCAGCAGCCAAGATCCGGGACTAGCGGAAGTCTACGAGCAGTACTTC
CASSQDPGLAEVYEQYF
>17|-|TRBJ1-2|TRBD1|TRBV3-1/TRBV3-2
TGTGCCAGCAGCCACCGCGTGACAGGGGAAGCTAACTATGGCTACACCTTC
CASSHRVTGEANYGYTF
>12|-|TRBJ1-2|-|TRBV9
TGTGCCAGCAAACAAGAGAACTATGGCTACACCTTC
CASKQENYGYTF
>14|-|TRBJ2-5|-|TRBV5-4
TGTGCCAGCAGCTTGGCGCAGATGCAAGAGACCCAGTACTTC
CASSLAQMQETQYF
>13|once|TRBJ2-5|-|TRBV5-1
TGCGCCAGCAGAATGGGGGTCTCACAGACCCAGTACTTC
CASRMGVSQTQYF
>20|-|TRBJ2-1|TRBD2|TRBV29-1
TGCAGCGTTGATACTCGGCGGCTAGCGGGAGGAAGGGCTAACTACAATGAGCAGTTCTTC
CSVDTRRLAGGRANYNEQFF
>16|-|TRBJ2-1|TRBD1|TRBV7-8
TGTGCCAGCAGCTTGTACGGACAGGCGTCTAGAAATGAGCAGTTCTTC
CASSLYGQASRNEQFF
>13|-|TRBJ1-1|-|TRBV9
TGTGCCAGCAGCACTCGGATGAACACTGAAGCTTTCTTT
CASSTRMNTEAFF